Below are 4 T cell receptor beta chains sequenced from a single sample in a study of Ad26.COV2.S vaccination and SARS-CoV-2 variants. TCRdb's table, derived via immunoSEQ multiplex PCR, lists solely in-frame clones and lacks some. The sample contains around 340,000 clones, 70% to 90% of which appear only once. Treatment in this sample: about 20 received Ad26.COV2.S at low or high dose, single or two shots; 5 received placebo; per-sample allocation not given. The samples were gathered on day 63 after the first injection of vaccine or placebo. This material consisted of peripheral blood, taken in a trial of Ad26.COV2.S vaccine versus placebo. The receptors were sampled from a person aged 18 to 59 who received the Ad26.COV2.S COVID-19 vaccine or a placebo.

V is TRBV28 and J is TRBJ1-2; no definite D call. Germline lookup yields CDR1 MDHEN and CDR2 SYDVKM. CDR3 length: 12 amino acids. V was trimmed by 3 bases and J by 6 bases, leaving 8 bases between them. CDR3 in DNA: TGTGCCAGCAGTTTGTCTCCGAATGGCTACACCTTC. Translating gives CASSLSPNGYTF.

The genes are TRBV4-3 and TRBJ1-2; no firm D call. The V end was cut by 0 bases, the J end by 8 bases, with 16 bases between. This CDR3 comprises 15 residues. From germline, CDR1 is LGHNA and CDR2 YSLEER. The CDR3 spells CASSQDNEGLEGYTF. CDR3 nucleotide sequence: TGCGCCAGCAGCCAAGATAACGAGGGCCTGGAGGGCTACACCTTC.

V gene TRBV28 combines with J gene TRBJ2-1; 11 positions match TRBD1. The germline gives CDR1 MDHEN, CDR2 SYDVKM. The CDR3 totals 17 residues. Losses at the gene ends were 5 bases for V and 12 bases for J; bases not matched to a gene: 18. The CDR3 DNA sequence: TGTGCCAGCAGTGCCACGACGGGACAGGGGGTTACAGAAGGGCAGTTCTTC. It is translated as CASSATTGQGVTEGQFF.

The chain links TRBV3-1 (or the pseudogene TRBV3-2) to TRBJ2-7, with 10 bases matching TRBD2. After removal of 0 bases from V and 2 bases from J, the junction contained 4 bases not matched to a gene. CDR3 size: 16 residues. Looked up from germline, CDR1 is LGHDT and CDR2 is YNNKEL (reference sequence). Written as DNA, the CDR3 is TGTGCCAGCAGCCAAGAAGGTACTAGCGGGGCCTACGAGCAGTACTTC. Protein product: CASSQEGTSGAYEQYF.